These 15 T cell receptor beta chains were sequenced from one sample in a study of vaccination and CD4 T cells after COVID-19. This sample's treatment: approximately nine-day PBMC culture with coronavirus spike peptide pools or control peptides (ViraFEST assay). With the Oncomine TCR Beta short-read assay, DNA from cultured CD4+ T cells was sequenced. TCRdb itself ran the PCR reads through MiXCR, one entry per CDR3 protein. The sample yields some 20,000 distinct CDR3 sequences, roughly 70% seen once. For these TCRs, the target antigens are not known. The specimen was CD4+ T cells from blood, cultured in vitro. The source is a human donor who had recovered from COVID-19.

The V and J genes are TRBV7-2 and TRBJ1-6, with D hard to call. This CDR3 comprises 14 residues. Trimming removed 5 bases at V and 7 bases at J, with 12 bases between. Germline V gene sequence: CDR1 SGHTA, CDR2 FQGNSA. The CDR3 reads CASSPRLTNSPLHF. The CDR3 region has the DNA TGTGCCAGCAGCCCCCGCTTGACCAATTCACCCCTCCACTTT. The whole variable domain, filled in from reference TRBV7-2 and TRBJ1-6, reads GAGVSQSPSNKVTEKGKDVELRCDPISGHTALYWYRQSLGQGLEFLIYFQGNSAPDKSGLPSDRFSAERTGGSVSTLTIQRTQQEDSAVYLCASSPRLTNSPLHFGNGTRLTVT.

J is TRBJ1-6 and V is TRBV27; D gene unclear. The CDR3 is 13 residues long. CDR1 is MNHEY, CDR2 SMNVEV, per germline (reference sequence). Trimming removed 8 bases from V and 9 bases from J, with 14 bases in between. In DNA, the CDR3 is TGTGCCAGCGGCTTTAGGGAGGGTTCACCCCTCCACTTT. Translated: CASGFREGSPLHF.

The gene calls are TRBV15 and TRBJ1-3, with TRBD1 as a possible D gene (5 bases). CDR1 and CDR2 from the germline V gene are LNHNV and YYDKDF (reference sequence). CDR3 length equals 18 residues. V dropped 1 base and J dropped 0 bases, with 16 bases sitting between them. The CDR3 DNA reads as TGTGCCACCAGCAGAGCAAAAAGCGGGACCCCCTCTGGAAACACCATATATTTT. This encodes CATSRAKSGTPSGNTIYF.

This clonotype showed up just a few times. V and J are TRBV20-1 and TRBJ1-6; 9 bases line up with TRBD1. V lost 5 bases and J lost 7; bases outside the gene matches: 9. CDR1 is DFQATT, CDR2 SNEGSKA, per germline (reference sequence). This CDR3 has 15 residues. The CDR3 DNA reads as TGCAGTGCTGGGAGACAGGGGGGTGGGAATTCACCCCTCCACTTT. As protein: CSAGRQGGGNSPLHF.

J is TRBJ1-2 and V is TRBV28; 11 nucleotides line up with TRBD1. Germline CDR1 MDHEN, CDR2 SYDVKM. This CDR3 has 15 amino acids. V lost 1 base and J lost 4; bases outside the gene matches: 2. DNA of the CDR3: TGTGCCAGCAGTTTATCCGGGACAGGGGGCTATGGCTACACCTTC. It yields the protein CASSLSGTGGYGYTF.

This clonotype was recorded a few times. The rearrangement links TRBV20-1 to TRBJ1-1; tentatively, D is TRBD1 (5 bases). Germline V gene sequence: CDR1 DFQATT, CDR2 SNEGSKA (reference sequence). The CDR3 consists of 15 residues. Trimming removed 4 bases at V and 2 bases at J, with 17 bases between. The CDR3, as DNA: TGCAGTGCTAATGGGGAGGGCAGGGAAAACACTGAAGCTTTCTTT. Its protein is CSANGEGRENTEAFF.

V usage is TRBV7-2 and J usage is TRBJ2-5; D is possibly TRBD2 (5 bases). The CDR3 runs 14 residues. Per germline, CDR1 SGHTA and CDR2 FQGNSA. Trimming removed 5 bases from V and 4 bases from J, with 14 bases in between. The CDR3 region is CASSVSGLTETQYF. The CDR3 DNA follows: TGTGCCAGCAGCGTCTCTGGACTTACAGAGACCCAGTACTTC.

This clonotype was recorded once. The V and J genes are TRBV19 and TRBJ2-2; 8 bases are a match to TRBD1. The J segment lost 4 bases and the V segment lost 7 bases, leaving 8 bases of the junction unmatched. Germline CDR1 LNHDA, CDR2 SQIVND (reference sequence). The CDR3 has 15 amino acids. The CDR3 bases are TGTGCCAGTACAGACAGGGGCCGATCCACCGGGGAGCTGTTTTTT. It specifies CASTDRGRSTGELFF.

The chain's CDR3 is CASSYYPLGLADSYEQYF. DNA for the CDR3: TGTGCCAGCAGTTACTATCCCTTGGGACTAGCGGATTCGTACGAGCAGTACTTC. The J gene is TRBJ2-7, the V gene TRBV6-2 or TRBV6-3; TRBD2 aligns across 11 bases. J gave up 4 bases and V 1 base, and 12 bases lay outside the gene matches. Germline CDR1 MNHEY, CDR2 SVGEGT. CDR3 size: 18 residues.

The chain carries TRBV6-4 and TRBJ2-1; the match to TRBD2 covers 13 bases. There are 16 residues in the CDR3. From germline, CDR1 is MRHNA and CDR2 SNTAGT. V shed 4 bases, J shed 8 bases, and the junction held 8 bases outside the gene matches. The CDR3: CASSAPLAGGPHEQFF. DNA of the CDR3: TGTGCCAGCAGTGCCCCACTAGCGGGAGGGCCCCATGAGCAGTTCTTC.

V and J are TRBV20-1 and TRBJ1-1; D not certain. V lost 0 bases and J 0 bases, leaving 20 bases between the germline ends. Germline V CDR1 and CDR2: DFQATT, SNEGSKA (reference sequence). This CDR3 contains 18 residues. The DNA of the CDR3 is TGCAGTGCTAGAGATCGGACCCTCGTTCACGGTATGAACACTGAAGCTTTCTTT. This translates into CSARDRTLVHGMNTEAFF.

V usage is TRBV15 and J usage is TRBJ2-2; D is possibly TRBD2 (7 bases). Germline CDR1 reads LNHNV; CDR2 reads YYDKDF (reference sequence). V lost 0 bases and J 8 bases, leaving 16 bases between the germline ends. CDR3 size: 16 residues. The CDR3 sequence is CATSRDHTGRGGELFF. CDR3 nucleotides: TGTGCCACCAGCAGAGACCATACAGGGAGGGGTGGGGAGCTGTTTTTT.

This chain connects TRBV28 to TRBJ1-5, with D unclear. The length of the CDR3 is 17 residues. The V gene lost 8 bases and the J gene lost 1 base, with 21 bases spanning the gap. CDR1 is MDHEN, CDR2 SYDVKM, per germline. CDR3 sequence: CASANIKRRASNQPQHF. The CDR3 DNA reads TGTGCCAGCGCGAACATCAAGCGGAGGGCGAGCAATCAGCCCCAGCATTTT.

This chain joins TRBV18 and TRBJ1-2; 7 nucleotides line up with TRBD1. This CDR3 contains 14 residues. The V gene's germline CDR1 is KGHSH and CDR2 LQKENI. V dropped 1 base and J dropped 8; count of bases not matched to a gene: 7. The chain's CDR3 is CASSPLPGQRGYTF. The DNA for the CDR3 is TGTGCCAGCTCACCACTCCCGGGACAGCGGGGCTACACCTTC.

In its sample, this clonotype was seen a few times. This chain uses TRBV28 with TRBJ1-1; 10 nucleotides line up with TRBD1. From germline, CDR1 is MDHEN and CDR2 SYDVKM. The CDR3 spans 17 residues. The junction had 8 bases not matched to a gene; V was cut back by 4 bases and J by 0 bases. This CDR3 is CASSWRDRGRMNTEAFF. The CDR3 coding sequence is TGTGCCAGCAGTTGGCGGGACAGGGGAAGGATGAACACTGAAGCTTTCTTT.